The T cell receptor (beta chain) under discussion was sequenced for a study of T cell responses to AZD1222 COVID-19 vaccine. For this clone: The antigen remains undetermined.

Measured with immunoSEQ multiplex PCR; TCRdb has only the in-frame clones, and not every one. The sample records approximately 120,000 clones, 80% to 90% being singletons. Whole-study results and caveats: Reportedly, nearly half of unique spike TCRs recognized epitopes outside B.1.351/B.1.1.7 mutations. Sampling captured repertoires only after the peak T cell response.

This receptor was taken from an adult in good health. The sample in question was peripheral blood, obtained on day 0 of AZD1222 vaccination.

CDR3 sequence (DNA): TGTGCCAGCAGACCGCCCTTCTCCACTAGCGTTGACTACGAGCAGTACTTC. Translation gives CASRPPFSTSVDYEQYF. The rearrangement links TRBV28 to TRBJ2-7, with TRBD2 matching 7 bases. The CDR3 consists of 17 residues. Losses at the gene ends were 6 bases for V and 3 bases for J; bases not matched to a gene: 17. The germline gives CDR1 MDHEN, CDR2 SYDVKM. Variable domain in full (rest from reference TRBV28 and TRBJ2-7): DVKVTQSSRYLVKRTGEKVFLECVQDMDHENMFWYRQDPGLGLRLIYFSYDVKMKEKGDIPEGYSVSREKKERFSLILESASTNQTSMYLCASRPPFSTSVDYEQYFGPGTRLTVT.